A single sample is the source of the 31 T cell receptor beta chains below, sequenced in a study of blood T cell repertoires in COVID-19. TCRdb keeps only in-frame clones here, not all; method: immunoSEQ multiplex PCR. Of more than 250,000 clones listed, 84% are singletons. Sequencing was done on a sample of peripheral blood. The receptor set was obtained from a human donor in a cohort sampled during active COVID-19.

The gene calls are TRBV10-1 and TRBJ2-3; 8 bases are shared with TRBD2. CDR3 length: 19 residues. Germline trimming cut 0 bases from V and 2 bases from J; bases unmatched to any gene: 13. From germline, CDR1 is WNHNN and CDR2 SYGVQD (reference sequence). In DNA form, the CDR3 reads TGCGCCAGCAGTGAGTCGGTCTCCGCAGCGGGGGCGCCCACAGATACGCAGTATTTT. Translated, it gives CASSESVSAAGAPTDTQYF.

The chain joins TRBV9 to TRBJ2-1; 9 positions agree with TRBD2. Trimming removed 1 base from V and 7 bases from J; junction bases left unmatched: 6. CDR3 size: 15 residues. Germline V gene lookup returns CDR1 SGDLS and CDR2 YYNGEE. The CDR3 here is CASSVFSSGANEQFF. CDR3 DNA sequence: TGTGCCAGCAGCGTATTCTCTAGCGGGGCGAATGAGCAGTTCTTC.

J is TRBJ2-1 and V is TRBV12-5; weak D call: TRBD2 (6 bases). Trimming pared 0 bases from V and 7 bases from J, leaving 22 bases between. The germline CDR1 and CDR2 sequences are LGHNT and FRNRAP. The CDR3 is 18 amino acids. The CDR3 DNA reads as TGTGCTAGTGGTTTGGTATTAGGGGCGGGATCTAATGGGAATGAGCAGTTCTTC. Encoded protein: CASGLVLGAGSNGNEQFF.

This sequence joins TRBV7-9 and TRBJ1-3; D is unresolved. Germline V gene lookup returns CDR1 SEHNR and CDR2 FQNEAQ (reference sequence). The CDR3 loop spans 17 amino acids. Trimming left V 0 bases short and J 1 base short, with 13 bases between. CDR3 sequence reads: CASSLAGRGSSGNTIYF. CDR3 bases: TGTGCCAGCAGCTTAGCAGGCCGGGGAAGTTCTGGAAACACCATATATTTT.

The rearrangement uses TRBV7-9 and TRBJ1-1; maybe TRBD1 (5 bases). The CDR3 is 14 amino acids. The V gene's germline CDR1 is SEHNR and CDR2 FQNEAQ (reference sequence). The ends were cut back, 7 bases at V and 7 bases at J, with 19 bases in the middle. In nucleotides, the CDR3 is TGTGCCAGCACCTTCAGCGGGGGGACGGGTGAAGCTTTCTTT. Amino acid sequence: CASTFSGGTGEAFF.

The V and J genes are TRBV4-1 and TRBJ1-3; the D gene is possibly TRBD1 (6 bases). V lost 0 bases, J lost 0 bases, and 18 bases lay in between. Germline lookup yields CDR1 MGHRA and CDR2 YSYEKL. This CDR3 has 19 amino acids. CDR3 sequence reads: CASSQDIGGASLSGNTIYF. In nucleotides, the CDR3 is TGCGCCAGCAGCCAAGATATCGGGGGGGCGTCCCTCTCTGGAAACACCATATATTTT.

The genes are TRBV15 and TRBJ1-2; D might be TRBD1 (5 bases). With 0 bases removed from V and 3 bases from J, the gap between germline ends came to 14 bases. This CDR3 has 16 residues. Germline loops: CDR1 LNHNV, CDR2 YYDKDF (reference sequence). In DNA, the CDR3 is TGTGCCACCAGCAGAGATGATGGGACGGGAGACTATGGCTACACCTTC. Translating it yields CATSRDDGTGDYGYTF.

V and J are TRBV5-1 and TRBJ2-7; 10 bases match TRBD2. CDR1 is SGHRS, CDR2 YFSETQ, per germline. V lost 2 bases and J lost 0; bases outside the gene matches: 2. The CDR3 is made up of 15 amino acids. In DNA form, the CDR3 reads TGCGCCAGCAGCTTTAGCGGGAGGAGCTCCTACGAGCAGTACTTC. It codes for CASSFSGRSSYEQYF.

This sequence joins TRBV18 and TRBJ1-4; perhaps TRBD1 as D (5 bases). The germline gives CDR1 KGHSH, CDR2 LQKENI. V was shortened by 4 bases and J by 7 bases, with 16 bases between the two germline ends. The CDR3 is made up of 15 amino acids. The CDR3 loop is CASSLDGIQGEKLFF. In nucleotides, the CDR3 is TGTGCCAGCTCACTAGACGGTATTCAGGGTGAAAAACTGTTTTTT.

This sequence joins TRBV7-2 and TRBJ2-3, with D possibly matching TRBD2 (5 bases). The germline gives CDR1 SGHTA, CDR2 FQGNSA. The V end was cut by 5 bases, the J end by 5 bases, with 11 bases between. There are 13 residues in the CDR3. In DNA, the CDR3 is TGTGCCAGCAGCCGCAGAGGGAGAGATACGCAGTATTTT. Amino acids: CASSRRGRDTQYF.

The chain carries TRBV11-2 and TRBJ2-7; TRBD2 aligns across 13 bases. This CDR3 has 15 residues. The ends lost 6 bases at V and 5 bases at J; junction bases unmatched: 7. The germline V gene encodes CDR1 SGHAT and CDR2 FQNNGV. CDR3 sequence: CASSYPGLAGHEQYF. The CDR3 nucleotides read TGTGCCAGCAGTTACCCGGGACTAGCGGGACACGAGCAGTACTTC.

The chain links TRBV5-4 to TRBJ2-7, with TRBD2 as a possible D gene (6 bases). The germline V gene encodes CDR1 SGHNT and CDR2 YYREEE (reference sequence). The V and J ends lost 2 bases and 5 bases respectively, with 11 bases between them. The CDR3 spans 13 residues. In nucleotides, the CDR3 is TGTGCCAGCAGCTTTGGAGGGAGCAACGAGCAGTACTTC. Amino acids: CASSFGGSNEQYF. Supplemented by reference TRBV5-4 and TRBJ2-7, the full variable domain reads ETGVTQSPTHLIKTRGQQVTLRCSSQSGHNTVSWYQQALGQGPQFIFQYYREEENGRGNFPPRFSGLQFPNYSSELNVNALELDDSALYLCASSFGGSNEQYFGPGTRLTVT.

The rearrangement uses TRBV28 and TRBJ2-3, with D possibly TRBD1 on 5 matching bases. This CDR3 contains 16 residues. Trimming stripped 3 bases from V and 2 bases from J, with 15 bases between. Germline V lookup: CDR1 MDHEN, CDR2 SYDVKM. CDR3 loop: CASSFGWGTDTDTQYF. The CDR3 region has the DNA TGTGCCAGCAGTTTTGGATGGGGCACTGACACAGATACGCAGTATTTT. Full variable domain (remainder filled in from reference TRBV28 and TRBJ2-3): DVKVTQSSRYLVKRTGEKVFLECVQDMDHENMFWYRQDPGLGLRLIYFSYDVKMKEKGDIPEGYSVSREKKERFSLILESASTNQTSMYLCASSFGWGTDTDTQYFGPGTRLTVL.

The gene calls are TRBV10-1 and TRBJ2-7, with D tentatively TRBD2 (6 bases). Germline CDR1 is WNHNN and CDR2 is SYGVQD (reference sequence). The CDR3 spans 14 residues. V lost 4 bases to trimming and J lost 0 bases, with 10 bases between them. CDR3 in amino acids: CASSAGGSSYEQYF. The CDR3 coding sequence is TGCGCCAGCAGTGCCGGGGGAAGCTCCTACGAGCAGTACTTC.

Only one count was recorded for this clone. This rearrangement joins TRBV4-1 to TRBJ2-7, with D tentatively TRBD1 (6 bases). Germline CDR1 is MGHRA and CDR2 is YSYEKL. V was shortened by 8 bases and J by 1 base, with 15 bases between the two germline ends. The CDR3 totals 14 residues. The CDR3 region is CASQDTGRSYEQYF. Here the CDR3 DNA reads TGCGCCAGCCAGGATACAGGGCGATCCTACGAGCAGTACTTC.

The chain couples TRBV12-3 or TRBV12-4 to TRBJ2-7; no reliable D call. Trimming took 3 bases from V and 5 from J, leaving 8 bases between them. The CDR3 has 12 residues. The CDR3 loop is CASSFYTDEQYF. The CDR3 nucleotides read TGTGCCAGCAGTTTTTACACCGACGAGCAGTACTTC.

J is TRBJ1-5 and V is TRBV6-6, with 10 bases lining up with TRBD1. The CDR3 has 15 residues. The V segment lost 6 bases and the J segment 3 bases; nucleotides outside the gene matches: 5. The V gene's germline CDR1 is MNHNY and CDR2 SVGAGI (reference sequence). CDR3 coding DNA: TGTGCCAGCAGACTAGGGACAGGGGACAATCAGCCCCAGCATTTT. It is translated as CASRLGTGDNQPQHF.

The CDR3 here is CASSYSNGGITEAFF. The CDR3, as DNA: TGTGCCAGCAGTTACTCGAACGGGGGAATCACTGAAGCTTTCTTT. The chain joins TRBV6-2 or TRBV6-3 to TRBJ1-1, with D maybe TRBD1 (5 bases). Germline V CDR1 and CDR2: MNHEY, SVGEGT. The V gene lost 0 bases and the J gene lost 4 bases, with 12 bases spanning the gap. The CDR3 spans 15 residues.

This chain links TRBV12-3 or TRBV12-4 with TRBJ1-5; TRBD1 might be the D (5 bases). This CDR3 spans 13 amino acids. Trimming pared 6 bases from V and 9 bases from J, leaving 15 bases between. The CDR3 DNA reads TGTGCCAGCAGCCCAAGGGGCGGGGGGCCCCAGCATTTT. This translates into CASSPRGGGPQHF.

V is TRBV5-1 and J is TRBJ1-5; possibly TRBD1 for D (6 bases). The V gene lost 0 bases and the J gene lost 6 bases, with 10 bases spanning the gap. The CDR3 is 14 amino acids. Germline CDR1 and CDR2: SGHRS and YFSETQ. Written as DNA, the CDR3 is TGCGCCAGCAGCTTGGCAGGGGACGGTCAGCCCCAGCATTTT. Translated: CASSLAGDGQPQHF.

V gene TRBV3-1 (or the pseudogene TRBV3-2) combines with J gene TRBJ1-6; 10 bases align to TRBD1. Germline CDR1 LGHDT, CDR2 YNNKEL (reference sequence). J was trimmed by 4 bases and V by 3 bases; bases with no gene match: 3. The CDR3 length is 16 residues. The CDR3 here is CASSHPDRGYNSPLHF. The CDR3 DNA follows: TGTGCCAGCAGCCACCCGGACAGGGGGTATAATTCACCCCTCCACTTT.

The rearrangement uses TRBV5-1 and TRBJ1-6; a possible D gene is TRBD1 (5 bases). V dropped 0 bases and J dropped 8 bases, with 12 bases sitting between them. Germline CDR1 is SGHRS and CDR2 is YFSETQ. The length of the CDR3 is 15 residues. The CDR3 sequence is CASSLGPGWYSPLHF. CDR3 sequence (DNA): TGCGCCAGCAGCTTGGGGCCAGGGTGGTATTCACCCCTCCACTTT.

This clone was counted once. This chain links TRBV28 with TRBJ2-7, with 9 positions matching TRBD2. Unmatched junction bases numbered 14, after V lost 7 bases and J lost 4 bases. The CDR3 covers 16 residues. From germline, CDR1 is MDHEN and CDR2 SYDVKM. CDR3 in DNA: TGTGCCAGCACCCCGGAAGGGCTAGCGGGACGGTACGAGCAGTACTTC. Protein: CASTPEGLAGRYEQYF.

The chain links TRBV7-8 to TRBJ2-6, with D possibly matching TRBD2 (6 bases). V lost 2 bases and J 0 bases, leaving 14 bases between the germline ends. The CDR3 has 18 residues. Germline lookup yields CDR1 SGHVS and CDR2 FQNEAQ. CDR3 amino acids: CASSLRLREASGANVLTF. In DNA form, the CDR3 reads TGTGCCAGCAGCTTAAGGCTCAGGGAGGCCTCTGGGGCCAACGTCCTGACTTTC.

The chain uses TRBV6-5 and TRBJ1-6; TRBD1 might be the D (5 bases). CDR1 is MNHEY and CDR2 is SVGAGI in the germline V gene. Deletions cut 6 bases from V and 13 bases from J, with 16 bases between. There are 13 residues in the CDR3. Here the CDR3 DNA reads TGTGCCAGCAGGGGACGGTCCCTAGCGCCCCTCCACTTT. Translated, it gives CASRGRSLAPLHF.

The CDR3 is CASSPGLAAEQYF. The CDR3 DNA is TGTGCCAGCTCACCGGGACTAGCAGCCGAGCAGTACTTC. V is TRBV18 and J is TRBJ2-7, with 9 bases identical to TRBD2. The trim removed 3 bases at V and 6 bases at J, leaving 3 bases unmatched. This CDR3 has 13 amino acids. The germline CDR1 and CDR2 sequences are KGHSH and LQKENI.

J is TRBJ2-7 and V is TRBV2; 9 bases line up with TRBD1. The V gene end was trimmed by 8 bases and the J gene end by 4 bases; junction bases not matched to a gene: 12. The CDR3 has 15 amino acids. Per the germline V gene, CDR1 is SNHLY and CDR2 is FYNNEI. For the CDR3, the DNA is TGTGCCAGCTCAAGAGGGACAGGGATTGGGTACGAGCAGTACTTC. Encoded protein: CASSRGTGIGYEQYF.

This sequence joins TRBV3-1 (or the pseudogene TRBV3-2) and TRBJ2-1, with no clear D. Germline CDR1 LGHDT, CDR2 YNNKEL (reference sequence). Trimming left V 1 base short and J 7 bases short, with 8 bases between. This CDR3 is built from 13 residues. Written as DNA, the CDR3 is TGTGCCAGCAGCCAAGCCTCGAGGAATGAGCAGTTCTTC. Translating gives CASSQASRNEQFF.

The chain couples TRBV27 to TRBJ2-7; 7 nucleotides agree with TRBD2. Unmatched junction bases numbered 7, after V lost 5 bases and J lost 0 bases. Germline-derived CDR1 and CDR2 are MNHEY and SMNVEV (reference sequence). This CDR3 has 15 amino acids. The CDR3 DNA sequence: TGTGCCAGCAGTCTTGGGGGGGAGTTCTCCTACGAGCAGTACTTC. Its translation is CASSLGGEFSYEQYF.

As DNA, the CDR3 is TGTGCCAGCAGCTCCGAGCCCCCGGGGGTGTCATCCGAGCAGTACTTC. This translates into CASSSEPPGVSSEQYF. V and J are TRBV11-3 and TRBJ2-7, with D possibly TRBD2 on 6 matching bases. The CDR3 covers 16 residues. Germline CDR1 is SGHNT and CDR2 is YENEEA. V lost 4 bases and J 6 bases, leaving 22 bases between the germline ends.

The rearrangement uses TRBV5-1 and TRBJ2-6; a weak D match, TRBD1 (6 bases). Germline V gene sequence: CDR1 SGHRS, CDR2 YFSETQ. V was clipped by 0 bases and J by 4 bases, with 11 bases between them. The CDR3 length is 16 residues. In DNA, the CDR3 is TGCGCCAGCAGCTTGGTGGGGGCACAGGGGGCCAACGTCCTGACTTTC. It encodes CASSLVGAQGANVLTF. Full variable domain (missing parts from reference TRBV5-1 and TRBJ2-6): KAGVTQTPRYLIKTRGQQVTLSCSPISGHRSVSWYQQTPGQGLQFLFEYFSETQRNKGNFPGRFSGRQFSNSRSEMNVSTLELGDSALYLCASSLVGAQGANVLTFGAGSRLTVL.